This T cell receptor (beta chain) was observed in a study of graft-versus-host responses after intestinal transplantation. Study-level background: Multivisceral, liver-intestinal, or isolated intestinal transplants were given to recipients. Tacrolimus and steroids were given for around 3 years to all recipients after anti-thymocyte globulin induction. General study findings and limits: Marrow from the recipient contained GvH clones, some of which had appeared first in ileum or blood. High graft-versus-host to host-versus-graft T cell clonal ratios marked allografts of patients with graft-donor macrochimerism.

This CDR3 region has 11 residues. Trimming left V 3 bases short and J 4 bases short, with 4 bases between. CDR1 SGHAT and CDR2 FQNNGV come from the germline V gene. The assay was immunoSEQ multiplex PCR, and TCRdb's table has in-frame clones only and misses some. Of some 82,000 clones in the sample, around nine tenths were seen once. Concerning this clone itself: The antigen remains undetermined.

The clonotype comes from a human donor who was the organ donor for an intestinal transplant. This chain joins TRBV11-2 and TRBJ2-7; no clear D gene. Sequencing was performed on unstimulated CD8+ T cells sorted from spleen or lymph node cells, taken before transplant. As DNA, the CDR3 is TGTGCCAGCAGCTTCACGTACGAGCAGTACTTC. Protein product: CASSFTYEQYF.